This TCR beta chain was sequenced in a study of T cell responses to AZD1222 COVID-19 vaccine. The CDR3 sequence is 15 residues long. Trimming cost V 4 bases and J 4 bases, with 15 bases left between them. Germline V gene sequence: CDR1 SGHRS, CDR2 YFSETQ. Whole-study results and caveats: Spike-specific TCR breadth and depth rose after two AZD1222 doses. Only after the peak T cell response were repertoires sampled. Targets within unmutated variant regions were reportedly found for nearly half of spike-specific TCRs. Across the whole spike, CD4 TCRs peaked at regions 160-218 and 743-854.

Generated by immunoSEQ multiplex PCR, the TCRdb table keeps only in-frame clones and is missing some. The data hold about 76,000 clones, with roughly nine tenths observed a single time. In the case of this clone: Antigen: not known.

The input for sequencing was peripheral blood, taken on day 0 of AZD1222 vaccination. This chain joins TRBV5-1 and TRBJ1-3; D is possibly TRBD1 (6 bases). The TCR originated in an adult in good health. DNA for the CDR3: TGCGCCAGCAGCCCGGAGGGGGGGCAAGGAAACACCATATATTTT. Protein sequence: CASSPEGGQGNTIYF.